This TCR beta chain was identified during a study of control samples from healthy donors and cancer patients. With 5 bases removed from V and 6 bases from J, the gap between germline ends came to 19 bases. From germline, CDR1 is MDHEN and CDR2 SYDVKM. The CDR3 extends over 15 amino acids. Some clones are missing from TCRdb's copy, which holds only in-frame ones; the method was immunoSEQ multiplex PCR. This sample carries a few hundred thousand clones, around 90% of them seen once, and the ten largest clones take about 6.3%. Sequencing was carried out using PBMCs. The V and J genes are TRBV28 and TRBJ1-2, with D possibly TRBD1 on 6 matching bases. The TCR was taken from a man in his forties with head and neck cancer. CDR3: CASSPALQGPDGYTF. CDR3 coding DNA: TGTGCCAGCAGTCCCGCCCTCCAGGGGCCTGATGGCTACACCTTC.